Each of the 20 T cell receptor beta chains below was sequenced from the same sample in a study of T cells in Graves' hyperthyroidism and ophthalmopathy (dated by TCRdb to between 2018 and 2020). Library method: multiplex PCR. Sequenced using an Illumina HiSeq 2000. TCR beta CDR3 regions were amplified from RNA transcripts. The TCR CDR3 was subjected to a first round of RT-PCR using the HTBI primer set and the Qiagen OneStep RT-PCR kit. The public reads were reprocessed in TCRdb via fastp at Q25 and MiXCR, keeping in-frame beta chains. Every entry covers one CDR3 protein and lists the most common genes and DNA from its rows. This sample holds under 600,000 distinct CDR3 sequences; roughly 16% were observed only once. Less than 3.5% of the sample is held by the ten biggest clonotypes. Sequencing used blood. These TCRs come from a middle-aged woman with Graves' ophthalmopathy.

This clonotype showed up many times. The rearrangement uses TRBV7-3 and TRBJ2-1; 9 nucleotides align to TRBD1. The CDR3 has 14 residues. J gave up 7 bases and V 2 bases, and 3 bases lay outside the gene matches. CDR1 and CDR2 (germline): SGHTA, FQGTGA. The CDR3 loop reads CASSLGTGRNEQFF. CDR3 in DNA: TGTGCCAGCAGCTTAGGGACAGGGAGGAATGAGCAGTTCTTC.

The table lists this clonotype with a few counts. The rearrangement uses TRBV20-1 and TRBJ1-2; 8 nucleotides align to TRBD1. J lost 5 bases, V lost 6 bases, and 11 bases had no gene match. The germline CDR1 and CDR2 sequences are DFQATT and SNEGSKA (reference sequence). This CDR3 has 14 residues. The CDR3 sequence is CSAPQGVEAYGYTF. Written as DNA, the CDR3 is TGCAGTGCGCCACAGGGGGTGGAGGCATATGGCTACACCTTC.

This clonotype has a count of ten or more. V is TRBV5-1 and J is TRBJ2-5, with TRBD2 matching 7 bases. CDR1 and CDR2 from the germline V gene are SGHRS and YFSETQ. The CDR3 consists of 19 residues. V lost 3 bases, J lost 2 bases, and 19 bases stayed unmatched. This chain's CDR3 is CASSSHLPSGRGLQETQYF. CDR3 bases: TGCGCCAGCAGCTCTCACCTACCTTCTGGGCGGGGGTTACAAGAGACCCAGTACTTC.

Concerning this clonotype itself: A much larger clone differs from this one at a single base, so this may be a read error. The CDR3, as DNA: TGCGCCAGCGCCTTGGACATCTACCATGGCTACACCTTC. As protein: CASALDIYHGYTF. This chain uses TRBV5-1 with TRBJ1-2; a weak D match, TRBD1 (5 bases). The CDR3 has 13 amino acids. Per the germline V gene, CDR1 is SGHRS and CDR2 is YFSETQ. Trimming stripped 7 bases from V and 6 bases from J, with 16 bases between.

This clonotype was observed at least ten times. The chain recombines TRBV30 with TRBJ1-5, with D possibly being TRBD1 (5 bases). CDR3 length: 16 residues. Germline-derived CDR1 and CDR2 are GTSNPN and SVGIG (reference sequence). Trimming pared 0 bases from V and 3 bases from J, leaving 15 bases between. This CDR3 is CAWSVRGGVPNQPQHF. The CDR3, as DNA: TGTGCCTGGAGTGTACGTGGGGGGGTACCCAATCAGCCCCAGCATTTT.

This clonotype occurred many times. The CDR3 nucleotides are TGCAGTGCTAGGGCCCCGGGTTTCGAAGCTTTCTTT. Protein sequence: CSARAPGFEAFF. The rearrangement links TRBV20-1 to TRBJ1-1; D unresolved. The V gene's germline CDR1 is DFQATT and CDR2 SNEGSKA (reference sequence). V lost 3 bases and J 8 bases, leaving 13 bases between the germline ends. This CDR3 comprises 12 residues.

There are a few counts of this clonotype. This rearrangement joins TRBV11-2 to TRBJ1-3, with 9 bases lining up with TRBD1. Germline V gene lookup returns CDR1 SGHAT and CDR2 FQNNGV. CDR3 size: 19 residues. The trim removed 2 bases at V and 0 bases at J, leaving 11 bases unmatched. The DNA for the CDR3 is TGTGCCAGCAGCTTAAGACGGACAGGGGTCTTTCTCTCTGGAAACACCATATATTTT. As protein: CASSLRRTGVFLSGNTIYF. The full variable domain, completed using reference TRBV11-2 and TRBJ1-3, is EAGVAQSPRYKIIEKRQSVAFWCNPISGHATLYWYQQILGQGPKLLIQFQNNGVVDDSQLPKDRFSAERLKGVDSTLKIQPAKLEDSAVYLCASSLRRTGVFLSGNTIYFGEGSWLTVV.

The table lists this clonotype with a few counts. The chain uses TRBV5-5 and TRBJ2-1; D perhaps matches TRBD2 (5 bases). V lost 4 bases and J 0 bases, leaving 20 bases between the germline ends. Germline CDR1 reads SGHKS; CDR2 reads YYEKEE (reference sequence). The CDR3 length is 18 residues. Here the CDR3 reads CASSPPRRWGVSYNEQFF. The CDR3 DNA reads TGTGCCAGCAGCCCTCCCCGAAGGTGGGGAGTCTCCTACAATGAGCAGTTCTTC.

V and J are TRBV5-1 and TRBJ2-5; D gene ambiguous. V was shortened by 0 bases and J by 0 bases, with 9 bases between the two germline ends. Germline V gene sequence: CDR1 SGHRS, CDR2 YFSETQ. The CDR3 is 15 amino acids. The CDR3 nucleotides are TGCGCCAGCAGCTTGGCGACTGGAGACCAAGAGACCCAGTACTTC. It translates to CASSLATGDQETQYF.

Here the CDR3 reads CSVENGAGGPEFF. The CDR3 DNA reads as TGCAGTGTCGAAAATGGAGCGGGAGGGCCGGAGTTCTTC. The chain has TRBV20-1 and TRBJ2-1; 10 bases are a match to TRBD2. The germline V gene has CDR1 DFQATT and CDR2 SNEGSKA (reference sequence). Germline trimming cut 7 bases from V and 14 bases from J; bases unmatched to any gene: 14. The CDR3 loop spans 13 amino acids.

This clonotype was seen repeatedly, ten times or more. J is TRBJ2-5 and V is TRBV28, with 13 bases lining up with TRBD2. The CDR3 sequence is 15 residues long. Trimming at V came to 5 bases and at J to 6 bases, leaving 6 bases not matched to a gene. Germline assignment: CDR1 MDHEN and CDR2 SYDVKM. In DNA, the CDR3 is TGTGCCAGCAGTCCCCCGACTAGCGGGAGGCAGACCCAGTACTTC. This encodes CASSPPTSGRQTQYF.

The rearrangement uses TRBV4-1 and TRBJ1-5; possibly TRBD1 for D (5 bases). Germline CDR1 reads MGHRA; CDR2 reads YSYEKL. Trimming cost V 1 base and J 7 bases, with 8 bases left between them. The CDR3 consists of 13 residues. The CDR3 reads CASSQVQGQPQHF. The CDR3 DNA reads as TGCGCCAGCAGCCAAGTCCAGGGCCAGCCCCAGCATTTT.

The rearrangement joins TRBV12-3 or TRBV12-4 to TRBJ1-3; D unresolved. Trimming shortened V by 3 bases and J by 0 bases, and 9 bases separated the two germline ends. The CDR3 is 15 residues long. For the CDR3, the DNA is TGTGCCAGCAGTTTCAACTTCCGCTCTGGAAACACCATATATTTT. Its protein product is CASSFNFRSGNTIYF.

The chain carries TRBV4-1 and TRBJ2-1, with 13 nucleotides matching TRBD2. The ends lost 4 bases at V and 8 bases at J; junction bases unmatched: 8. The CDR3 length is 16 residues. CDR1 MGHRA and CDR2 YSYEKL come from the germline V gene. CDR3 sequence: CASSPKTSGGIDEQFF. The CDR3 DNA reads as TGCGCCAGCAGCCCCAAGACTAGCGGGGGGATCGATGAGCAGTTCTTC.

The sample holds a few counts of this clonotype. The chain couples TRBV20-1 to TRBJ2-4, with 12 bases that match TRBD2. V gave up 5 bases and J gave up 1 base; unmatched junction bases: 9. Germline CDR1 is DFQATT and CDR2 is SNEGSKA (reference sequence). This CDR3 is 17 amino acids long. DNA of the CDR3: TGCAGTGCTCATGCGGCTAGCGGGAGGGGGGCCAAAAACATTCAGTACTTC. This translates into CSAHAASGRGAKNIQYF.

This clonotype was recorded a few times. CDR3 nucleotide sequence: TGTGCCAGCAGCCTCGGGGCATCGCGCTATGGCTACACCTTC. Translated: CASSLGASRYGYTF. This sequence joins TRBV28 and TRBJ1-2, with D maybe TRBD1 (5 bases). The V end was cut by 6 bases, the J end by 4 bases, with 15 bases between. The germline V gene encodes CDR1 MDHEN and CDR2 SYDVKM. This CDR3 has 14 amino acids.

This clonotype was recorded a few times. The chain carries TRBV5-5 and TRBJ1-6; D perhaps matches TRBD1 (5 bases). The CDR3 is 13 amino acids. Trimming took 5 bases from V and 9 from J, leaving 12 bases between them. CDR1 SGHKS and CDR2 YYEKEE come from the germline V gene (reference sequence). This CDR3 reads CASRSGVGSPLHF. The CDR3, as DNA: TGTGCCAGCAGATCGGGGGTCGGTTCACCCCTCCACTTT.

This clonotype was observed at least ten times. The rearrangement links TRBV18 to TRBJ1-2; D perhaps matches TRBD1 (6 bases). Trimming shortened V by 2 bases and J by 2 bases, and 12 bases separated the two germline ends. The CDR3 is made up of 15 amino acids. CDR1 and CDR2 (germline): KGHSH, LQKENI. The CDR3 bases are TGTGCCAGCTCACCATACAGGGATCGGAACTATGGCTACACCTTC. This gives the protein CASSPYRDRNYGYTF.

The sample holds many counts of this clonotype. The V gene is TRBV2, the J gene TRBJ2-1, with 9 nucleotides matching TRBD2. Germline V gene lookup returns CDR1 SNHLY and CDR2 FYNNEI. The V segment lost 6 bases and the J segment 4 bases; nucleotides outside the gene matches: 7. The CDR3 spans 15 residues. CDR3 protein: CASRRSSGGYNEQFF. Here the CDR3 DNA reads TGTGCCAGCAGGAGGAGTAGCGGGGGATACAATGAGCAGTTCTTC.

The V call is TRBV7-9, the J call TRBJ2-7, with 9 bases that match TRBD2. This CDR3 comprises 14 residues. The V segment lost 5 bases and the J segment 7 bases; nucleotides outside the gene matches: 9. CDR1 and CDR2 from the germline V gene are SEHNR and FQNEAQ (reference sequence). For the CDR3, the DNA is TGTGCCAGCAGCCAATTTAGCGGGAGATCTGAGCAGTACTTC. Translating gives CASSQFSGRSEQYF.